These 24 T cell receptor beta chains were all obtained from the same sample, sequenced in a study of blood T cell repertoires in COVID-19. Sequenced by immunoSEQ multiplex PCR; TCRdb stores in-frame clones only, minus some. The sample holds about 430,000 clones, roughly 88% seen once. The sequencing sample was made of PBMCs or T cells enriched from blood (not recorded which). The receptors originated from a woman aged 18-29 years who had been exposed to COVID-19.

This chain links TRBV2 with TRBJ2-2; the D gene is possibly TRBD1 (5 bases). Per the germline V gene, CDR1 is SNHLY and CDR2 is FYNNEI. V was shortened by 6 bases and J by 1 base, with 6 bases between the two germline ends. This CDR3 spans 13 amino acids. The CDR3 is CASRTENTGELFF. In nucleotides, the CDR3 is TGTGCCAGCAGGACAGAGAACACCGGGGAGCTGTTTTTT.

The CDR3 region has the DNA TGTGCCAGCAGAGTGGGCCGCTCTGGAAACACCATATATTTT. Its translation is CASRVGRSGNTIYF. The chain has TRBV28 and TRBJ1-3, with unresolved D. Germline CDR1 reads MDHEN; CDR2 reads SYDVKM. Trimming cost V 6 bases and J 0 bases, with 9 bases left between them. CDR3 size: 14 residues.

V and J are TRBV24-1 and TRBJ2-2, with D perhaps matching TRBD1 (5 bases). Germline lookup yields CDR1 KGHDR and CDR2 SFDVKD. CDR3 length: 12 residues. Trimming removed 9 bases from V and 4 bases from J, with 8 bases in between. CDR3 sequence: CATLDSTGELFF. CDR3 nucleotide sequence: TGTGCCACCCTCGACAGCACCGGGGAGCTGTTTTTT.

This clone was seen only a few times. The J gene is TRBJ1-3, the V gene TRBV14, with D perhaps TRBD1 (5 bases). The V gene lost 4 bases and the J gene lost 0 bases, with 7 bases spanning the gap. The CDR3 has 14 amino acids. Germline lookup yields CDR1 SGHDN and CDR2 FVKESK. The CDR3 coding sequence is TGTGCCAGCAGCCTACAGGTCTCTGGAAACACCATATATTTT. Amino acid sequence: CASSLQVSGNTIYF.

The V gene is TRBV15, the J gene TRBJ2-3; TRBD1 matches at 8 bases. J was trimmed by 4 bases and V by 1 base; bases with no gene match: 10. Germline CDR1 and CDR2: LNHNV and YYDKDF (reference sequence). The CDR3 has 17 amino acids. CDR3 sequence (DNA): TGTGCCACCAGCAGAGGTGACTCAGGGGGCAGTTCAGATACGCAGTATTTT. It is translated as CATSRGDSGGSSDTQYF.

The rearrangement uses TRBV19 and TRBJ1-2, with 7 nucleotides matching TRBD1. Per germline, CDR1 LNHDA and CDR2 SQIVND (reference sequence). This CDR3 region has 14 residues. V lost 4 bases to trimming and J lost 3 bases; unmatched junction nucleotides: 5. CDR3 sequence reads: CASSTPGQDYGYTF. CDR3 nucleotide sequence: TGTGCCAGTAGTACCCCTGGACAGGACTATGGCTACACCTTC.

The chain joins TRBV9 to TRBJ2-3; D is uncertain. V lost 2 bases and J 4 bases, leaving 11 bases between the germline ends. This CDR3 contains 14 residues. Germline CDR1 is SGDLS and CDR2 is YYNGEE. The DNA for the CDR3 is TGTGCCAGCAGCGTTGGGCTGGGCCCAGATACGCAGTATTTT. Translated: CASSVGLGPDTQYF.

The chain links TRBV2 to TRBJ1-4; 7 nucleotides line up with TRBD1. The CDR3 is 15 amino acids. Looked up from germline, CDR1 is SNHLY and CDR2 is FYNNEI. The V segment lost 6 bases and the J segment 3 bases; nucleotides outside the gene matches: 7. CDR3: CASSNRGEANEKLFF. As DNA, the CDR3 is TGTGCCAGCAGCAACAGGGGAGAGGCTAATGAAAAACTGTTTTTT.

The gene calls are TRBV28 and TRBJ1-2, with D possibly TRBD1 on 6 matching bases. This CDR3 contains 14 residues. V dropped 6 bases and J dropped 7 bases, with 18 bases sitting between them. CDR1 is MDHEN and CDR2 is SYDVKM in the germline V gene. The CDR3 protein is CASRPPGALLGYTF. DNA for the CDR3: TGTGCCAGCAGACCGCCAGGGGCCCTCCTTGGCTACACCTTC.

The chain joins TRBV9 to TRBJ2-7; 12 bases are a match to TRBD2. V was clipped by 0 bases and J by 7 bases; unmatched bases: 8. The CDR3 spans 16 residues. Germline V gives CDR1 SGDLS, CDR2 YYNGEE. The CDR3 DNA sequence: TGTGCCAGCAGCGTAGGACGACTAGCGGGAGTTATGGAGCAGTACTTC. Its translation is CASSVGRLAGVMEQYF.

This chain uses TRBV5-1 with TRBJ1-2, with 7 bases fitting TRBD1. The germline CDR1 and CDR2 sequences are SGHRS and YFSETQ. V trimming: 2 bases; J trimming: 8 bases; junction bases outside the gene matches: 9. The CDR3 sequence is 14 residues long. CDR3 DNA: TGCGCCAGCAGCTTTTTCAGGGGGATACGCGGCTACACCTTC. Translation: CASSFFRGIRGYTF.

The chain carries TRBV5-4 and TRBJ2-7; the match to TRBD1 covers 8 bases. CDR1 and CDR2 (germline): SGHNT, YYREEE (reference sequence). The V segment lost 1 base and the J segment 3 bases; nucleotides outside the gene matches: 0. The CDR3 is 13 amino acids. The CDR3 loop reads CASSLTGGYEQYF. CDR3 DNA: TGTGCCAGCAGCTTGACAGGGGGCTACGAGCAGTACTTC.

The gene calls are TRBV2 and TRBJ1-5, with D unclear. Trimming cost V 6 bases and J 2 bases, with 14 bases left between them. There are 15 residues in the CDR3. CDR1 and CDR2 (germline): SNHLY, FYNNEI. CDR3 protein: CASRLGWEGNQPQHF. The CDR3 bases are TGTGCCAGCAGATTGGGATGGGAGGGCAATCAGCCCCAGCATTTT.

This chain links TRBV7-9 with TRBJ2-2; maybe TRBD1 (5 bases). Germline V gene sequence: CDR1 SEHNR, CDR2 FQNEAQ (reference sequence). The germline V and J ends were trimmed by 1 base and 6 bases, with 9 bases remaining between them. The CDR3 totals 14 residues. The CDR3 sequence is CASSLVAGSGELFF. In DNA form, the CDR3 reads TGTGCCAGCAGCTTAGTTGCAGGGTCCGGGGAGCTGTTTTTT. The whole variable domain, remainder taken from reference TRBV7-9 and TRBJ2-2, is DTGVSQNPRHKITKRGQNVTFRCDPISEHNRLYWYRQTLGQGPEFLTYFQNEAQLEKSRLLSDRFSAERPKGSFSTLEIQRTEQGDSAMYLCASSLVAGSGELFFGEGSRLTVL.

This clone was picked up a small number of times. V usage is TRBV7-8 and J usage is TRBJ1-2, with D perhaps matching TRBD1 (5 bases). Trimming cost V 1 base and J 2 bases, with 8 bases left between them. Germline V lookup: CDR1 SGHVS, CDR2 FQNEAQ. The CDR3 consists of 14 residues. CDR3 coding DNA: TGTGCCAGCAGCTTAGGGGGACTCAACTATGGCTACACCTTC. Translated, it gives CASSLGGLNYGYTF. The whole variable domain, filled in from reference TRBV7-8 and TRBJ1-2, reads GAGVSQSPRYKVAKRGQDVALRCDPISGHVSLFWYQQALGQGPEFLTYFQNEAQLDKSGLPSDRFFAERPEGSVSTLKIQRTQQEDSAVYLCASSLGGLNYGYTFGSGTRLTVV.

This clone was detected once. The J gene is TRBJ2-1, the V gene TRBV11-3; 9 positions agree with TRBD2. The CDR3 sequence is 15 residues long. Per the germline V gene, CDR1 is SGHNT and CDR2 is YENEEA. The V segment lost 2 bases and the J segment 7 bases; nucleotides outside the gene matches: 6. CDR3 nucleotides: TGTGCCAGCAGCTTAACGGCGGGGGGGCGGAATGAGCAGTTCTTC. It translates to CASSLTAGGRNEQFF.

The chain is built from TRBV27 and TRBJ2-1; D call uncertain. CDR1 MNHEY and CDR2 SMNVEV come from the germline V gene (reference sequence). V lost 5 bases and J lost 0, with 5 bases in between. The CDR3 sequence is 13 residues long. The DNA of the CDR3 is TGTGCCAGCAGTAACAGCTCCTACAATGAGCAGTTCTTC. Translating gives CASSNSSYNEQFF.

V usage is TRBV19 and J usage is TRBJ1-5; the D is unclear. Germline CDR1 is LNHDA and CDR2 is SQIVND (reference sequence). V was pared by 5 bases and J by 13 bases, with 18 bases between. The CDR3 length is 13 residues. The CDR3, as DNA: TGTGCCAGTAGTCCTCAGGCCCGACCCCCACAGCATTTT. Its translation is CASSPQARPPQHF.

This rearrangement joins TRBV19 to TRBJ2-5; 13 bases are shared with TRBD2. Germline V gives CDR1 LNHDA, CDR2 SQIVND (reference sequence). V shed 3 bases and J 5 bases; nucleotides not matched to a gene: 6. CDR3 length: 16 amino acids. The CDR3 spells CASSIGLAGERETQYF. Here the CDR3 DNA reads TGTGCCAGTAGTATTGGACTAGCGGGAGAGAGGGAGACCCAGTACTTC.

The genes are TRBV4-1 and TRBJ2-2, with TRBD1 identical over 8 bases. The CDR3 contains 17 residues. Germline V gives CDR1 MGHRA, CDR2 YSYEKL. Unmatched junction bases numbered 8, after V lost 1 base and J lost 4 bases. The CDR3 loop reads CASSQVIRTGPTGELFF. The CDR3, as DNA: TGCGCCAGCAGCCAAGTAATCCGGACAGGGCCCACCGGGGAGCTGTTTTTT.

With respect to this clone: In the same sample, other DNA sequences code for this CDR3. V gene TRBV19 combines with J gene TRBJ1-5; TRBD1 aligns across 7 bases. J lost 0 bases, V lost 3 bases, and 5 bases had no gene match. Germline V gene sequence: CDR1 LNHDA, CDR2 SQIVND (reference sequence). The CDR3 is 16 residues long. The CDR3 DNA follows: TGTGCCAGTAGTATCAGGGGGGCGTATAGCAATCAGCCCCAGCATTTT. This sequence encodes CASSIRGAYSNQPQHF.

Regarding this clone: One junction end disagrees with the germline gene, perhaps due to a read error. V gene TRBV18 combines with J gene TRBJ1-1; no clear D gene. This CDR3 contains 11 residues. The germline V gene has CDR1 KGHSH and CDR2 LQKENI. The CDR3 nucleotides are TGTGCCAGCTCAAACGACACCGAAGCTTTCTTT. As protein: CASSNDTEAFF.

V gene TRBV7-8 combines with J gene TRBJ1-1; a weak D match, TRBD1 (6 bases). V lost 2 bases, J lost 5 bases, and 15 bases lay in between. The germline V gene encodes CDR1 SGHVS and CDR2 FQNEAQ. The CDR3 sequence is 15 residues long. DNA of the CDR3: TGTGCCAGCAGCTTAACCGAGGGGGTAAGAACTGAAGCTTTCTTT. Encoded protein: CASSLTEGVRTEAFF.

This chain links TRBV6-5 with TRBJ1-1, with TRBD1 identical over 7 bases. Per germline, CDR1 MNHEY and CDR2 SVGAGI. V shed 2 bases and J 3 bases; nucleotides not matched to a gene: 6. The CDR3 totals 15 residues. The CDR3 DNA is TGTGCCAGCAGTTACCGAGGGACAGCGTACACTGAAGCTTTCTTT. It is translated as CASSYRGTAYTEAFF.